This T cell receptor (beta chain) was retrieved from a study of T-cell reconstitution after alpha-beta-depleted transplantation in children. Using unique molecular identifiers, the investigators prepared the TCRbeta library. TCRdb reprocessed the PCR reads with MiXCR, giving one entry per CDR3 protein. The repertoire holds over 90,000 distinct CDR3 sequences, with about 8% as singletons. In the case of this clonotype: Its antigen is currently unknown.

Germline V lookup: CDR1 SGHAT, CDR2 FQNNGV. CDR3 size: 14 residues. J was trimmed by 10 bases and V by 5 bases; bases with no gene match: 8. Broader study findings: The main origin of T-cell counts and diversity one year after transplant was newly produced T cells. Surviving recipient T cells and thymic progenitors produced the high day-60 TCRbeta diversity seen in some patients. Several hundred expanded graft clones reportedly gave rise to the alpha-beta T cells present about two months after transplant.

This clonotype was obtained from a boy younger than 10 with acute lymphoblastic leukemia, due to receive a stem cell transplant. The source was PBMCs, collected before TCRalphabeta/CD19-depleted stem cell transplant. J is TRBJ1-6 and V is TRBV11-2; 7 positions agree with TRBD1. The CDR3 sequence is CASSLDRVRSPLHF. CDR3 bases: TGTGCCAGCAGCCTTGACAGGGTTAGATCACCCCTCCACTTT.